This T cell receptor beta chain stems from a study of Ad26.COV2.S vaccination and SARS-CoV-2 variants. CDR1 and CDR2 (germline): SEHNR, FQNEAQ (reference sequence). This CDR3 region has 14 residues. After removal of 5 bases from V and 2 bases from J, the junction contained 6 bases not matched to a gene. Indicated treatment: around 19 received Ad26.COV2.S at low or high dose, single or two shots; about 5 received placebo; per-sample allocation not given. Sampling was performed 63 days after the first vaccine or placebo injection. This clone was observed a handful of times. The protocol was immunoSEQ multiplex PCR, while the TCRdb copy is restricted to in-frame clones and leaves out a portion. This sample has 410,000 or so clones, with around 90% found just once.

The V and J genes are TRBV7-9 and TRBJ2-7, with TRBD2 matching 7 bases. The clonotype comes from a person aged 18-60 years who received the Ad26.COV2.S COVID-19 vaccine or a placebo. The sequences come from peripheral blood, collected in a trial of Ad26.COV2.S vaccine versus placebo. The CDR3 sequence is CASSPVGGTYEQYF. CDR3 bases: TGTGCCAGCAGCCCGGTGGGGGGGACCTACGAGCAGTACTTC.